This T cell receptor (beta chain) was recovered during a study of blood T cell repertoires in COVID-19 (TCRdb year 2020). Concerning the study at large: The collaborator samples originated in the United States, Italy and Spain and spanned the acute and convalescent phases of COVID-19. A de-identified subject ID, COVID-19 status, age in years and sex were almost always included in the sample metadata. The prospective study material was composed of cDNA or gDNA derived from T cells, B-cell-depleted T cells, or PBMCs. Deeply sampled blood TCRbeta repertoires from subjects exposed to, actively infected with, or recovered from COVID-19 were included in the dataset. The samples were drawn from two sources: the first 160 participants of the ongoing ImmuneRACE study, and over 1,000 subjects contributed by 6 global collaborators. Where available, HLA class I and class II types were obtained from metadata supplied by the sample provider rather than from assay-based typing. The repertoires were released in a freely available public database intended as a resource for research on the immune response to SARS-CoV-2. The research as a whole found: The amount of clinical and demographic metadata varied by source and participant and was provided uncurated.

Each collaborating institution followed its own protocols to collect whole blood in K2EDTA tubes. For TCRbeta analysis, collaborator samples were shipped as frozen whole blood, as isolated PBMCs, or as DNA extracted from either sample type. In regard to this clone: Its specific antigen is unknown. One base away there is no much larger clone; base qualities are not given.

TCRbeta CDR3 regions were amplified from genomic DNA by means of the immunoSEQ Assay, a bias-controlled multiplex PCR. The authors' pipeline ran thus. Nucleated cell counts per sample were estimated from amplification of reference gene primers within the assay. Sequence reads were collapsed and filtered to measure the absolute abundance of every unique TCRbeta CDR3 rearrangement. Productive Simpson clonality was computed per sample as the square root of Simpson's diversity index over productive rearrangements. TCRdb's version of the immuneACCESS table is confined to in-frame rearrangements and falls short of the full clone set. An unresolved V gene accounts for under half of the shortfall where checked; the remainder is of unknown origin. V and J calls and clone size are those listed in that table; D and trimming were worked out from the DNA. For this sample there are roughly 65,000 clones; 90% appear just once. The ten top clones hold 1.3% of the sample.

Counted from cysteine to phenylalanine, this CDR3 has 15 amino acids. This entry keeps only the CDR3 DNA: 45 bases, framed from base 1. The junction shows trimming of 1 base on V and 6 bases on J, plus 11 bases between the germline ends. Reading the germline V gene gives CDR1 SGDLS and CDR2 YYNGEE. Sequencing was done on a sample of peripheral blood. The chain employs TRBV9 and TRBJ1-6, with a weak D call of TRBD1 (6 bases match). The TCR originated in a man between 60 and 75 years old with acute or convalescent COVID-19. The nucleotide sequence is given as TGTGCCAGCAGCGTATTAGCACAGGGTAATTCACCCCTCCACTTT. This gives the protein CASSVLAQGNSPLHF.